The 13 T cell receptor beta chains listed next were all sequenced from one sample in a study of OX40 agonist ivuxolimab in advanced cancers. Here immunoSEQ multiplex PCR was the method, and the copy in TCRdb shows in-frame clones only, minus some. The sample holds 60,000 to 75,000 clones, approximately 90% seen once. The sample here was CD4+ or CD8+ T cells sorted from blood, taken in a trial of the OX40 agonist ivuxolimab. The origin of the receptors is an adult with an advanced solid tumor such as melanoma, head and neck, liver or kidney cancer.

The rearrangement links TRBV19 to TRBJ2-7, with D maybe TRBD1 (6 bases). The CDR3 is 17 amino acids. CDR1 is LNHDA, CDR2 SQIVND, per germline (reference sequence). The ends were cut back, 7 bases at V and 6 bases at J, with 28 bases in the middle. The CDR3: CASTHQLPGALFGEQYV. CDR3 DNA sequence: TGTGCCAGTACTCACCAACTGCCAGGGGCCCTTTTCGGCGAGCAGTACGTC.

The V gene is TRBV4-2, the J gene TRBJ1-1; no firm D call. Germline CDR1 reads LGHNA; CDR2 reads YNFKEQ. This CDR3 has 12 amino acids. Trimming took off 1 base at V and 7 bases at J, with 7 bases between the two ends. The CDR3 is CASSQVRSEAFF. The CDR3 nucleotides read TGTGCCAGCAGCCAAGTACGGAGTGAAGCTTTCTTT.

V gene TRBV21-1 combines with J gene TRBJ2-4. TRBV21-1 is a listed pseudogene. The CDR3 length is 14 residues. The CDR3 is CASSKRLAKNIQYF. CDR3 DNA: TGTGCCAGCAGCAAACGGCTAGCCAAAAACATTCAGTACTTC.

The chain is built from TRBV29-1 and TRBJ2-1; D is possibly TRBD1 (6 bases). The length of the CDR3 is 12 residues. The germline V gene encodes CDR1 SQVTM and CDR2 ANQGSEA. Trimming removed 4 bases at V and 6 bases at J, with 10 bases between. In nucleotides, the CDR3 is TGCAGCGTTGGGGCAGGGGTCAATGAGCAGTTCTTC. This gives the protein CSVGAGVNEQFF.

CDR3 loop: CASTEPGLNTEAFF. In nucleotides, the CDR3 is TGTGCCAGCACGGAGCCAGGGCTAAACACTGAAGCTTTCTTT. This chain connects TRBV21-1 to TRBJ1-1; the table names TRBD1, a call not compared with the DNA. TRBV21-1 represents a pseudogene. This CDR3 is 14 amino acids long.

This clone was seen a single time. V is TRBV27 and J is TRBJ2-1; D call uncertain. Germline values: CDR1 MNHEY, CDR2 SMNVEV (reference sequence). Trimming removed 3 bases from V and 4 bases from J, with 4 bases in between. This CDR3 spans 12 amino acids. CDR3 in amino acids: CASSLGYNEQFF. The CDR3 nucleotides are TGTGCCAGCAGTTTGGGGTACAATGAGCAGTTCTTC.

The rearrangement uses TRBV6-5 and TRBJ1-2; TRBD1 is a possible D gene (6 bases). The CDR3 is 12 residues long. V lost 7 bases, J lost 10 bases, and 16 bases lay in between. Germline V lookup: CDR1 MNHEY, CDR2 SVGAGI. Here the CDR3 reads CASTPGYRDYTF. CDR3 sequence (DNA): TGTGCCAGCACCCCCGGTTACAGGGACTACACCTTC.

This clone was picked up a small number of times. The CDR3 sequence: CASSHGLMGVWEQFF. The CDR3 DNA sequence: TGTGCCAGCAGCCACGGACTCATGGGGGTTTGGGAGCAGTTCTTC. This chain connects TRBV13 to TRBJ2-1; either TRBD1 or TRBD2 may supply D (5 bases each). Per germline, CDR1 PRHDT and CDR2 FYEKMQ (reference sequence). This CDR3 comprises 15 residues. V was cut by 5 bases and J by 10 bases, with 21 bases left in between.

The chain joins TRBV7-9 to TRBJ2-3; D may be TRBD2 (6 bases). V lost 4 bases and J 0 bases, leaving 11 bases between the germline ends. The germline V gene encodes CDR1 SEHNR and CDR2 FQNEAQ (reference sequence). This CDR3 is built from 15 residues. The CDR3 sequence is CASSSGDSSTDTQYF. The CDR3 DNA sequence: TGTGCCAGCAGCTCGGGGGATTCGAGCACAGATACGCAGTATTTT.

This clone was counted a single time. The gene calls are TRBV7-9 and TRBJ2-2; 11 bases fit TRBD1. This CDR3 spans 17 amino acids. Germline V CDR1 and CDR2: SEHNR, FQNEAQ (reference sequence). V lost 5 bases to trimming and J lost 3 bases; unmatched junction nucleotides: 8. The CDR3 DNA follows: TGTGCCAGCAGCATCCGGACAGGGGGCGGCGACACCGGGGAGCTGTTTTTT. Translated, it gives CASSIRTGGGDTGELFF.

This clone was seen a single time. The chain has TRBV6-5 and TRBJ1-1, with D maybe TRBD1 (5 bases). V was shortened by 8 bases and J by 0 bases, with 16 bases between the two germline ends. The length of the CDR3 is 15 residues. Germline V CDR1 and CDR2: MNHEY, SVGAGI. The CDR3 loop reads CASWRGGFMNTEAFF. For the CDR3, the DNA is TGTGCCAGCTGGAGGGGAGGGTTCATGAACACTGAAGCTTTCTTT.

The V and J genes are TRBV11-2 and TRBJ2-2; maybe TRBD1 (5 bases). The germline CDR1 and CDR2 sequences are SGHAT and FQNNGV. This CDR3 contains 14 residues. Trimming shortened V by 8 bases and J by 0 bases, and 10 bases separated the two germline ends. CDR3 region: CASGADPNTGELFF. CDR3 DNA: TGTGCCAGCGGGGCCGACCCGAACACCGGGGAGCTGTTTTTT.

The chain has TRBV7-3 and TRBJ2-3; 13 nucleotides line up with TRBD2. Trimming removed 4 bases from V and 0 bases from J; junction bases left unmatched: 7. Germline assignment: CDR1 SGHTA and CDR2 FQGTGA. This CDR3 has 18 amino acids. As DNA, the CDR3 is TGTGCCAGCAGCTCAGCCGGGACTAGCGGGGAAAGCACAGATACGCAGTATTTT. It translates to CASSSAGTSGESTDTQYF. Full variable domain (outside the CDR3, taken from reference TRBV7-3 and TRBJ2-3): GAGVSQTPSNKVTEKGKYVELRCDPISGHTALYWYRQSLGQGPEFLIYFQGTGAADDSGLPNDRFFAVRPEGSVSTLKIQRTERGDSAVYLCASSSAGTSGESTDTQYFGPGTRLTVL.